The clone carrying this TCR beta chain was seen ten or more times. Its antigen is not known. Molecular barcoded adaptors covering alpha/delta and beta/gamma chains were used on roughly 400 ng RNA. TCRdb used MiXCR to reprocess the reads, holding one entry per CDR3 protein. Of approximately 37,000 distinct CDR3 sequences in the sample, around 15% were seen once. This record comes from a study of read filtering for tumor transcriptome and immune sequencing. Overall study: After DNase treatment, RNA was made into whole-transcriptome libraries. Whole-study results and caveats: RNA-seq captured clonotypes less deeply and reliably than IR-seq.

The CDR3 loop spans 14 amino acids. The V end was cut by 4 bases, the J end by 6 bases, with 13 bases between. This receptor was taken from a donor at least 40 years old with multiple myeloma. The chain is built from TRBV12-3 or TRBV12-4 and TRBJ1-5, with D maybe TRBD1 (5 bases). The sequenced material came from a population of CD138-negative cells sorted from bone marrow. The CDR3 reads CASSYQGGSQPQHF. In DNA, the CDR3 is TGTGCCAGCAGTTATCAGGGAGGGAGTCAGCCCCAGCATTTT.